The source of this TCR beta chain is a study of cytomegalovirus exposure and HLA in healthy donors. The overall study: There were 350 to 400 genotyped donors. Of these, roughly 82% fell in the genetic ancestry cluster associated with self-reported Caucasian donors.

Concerning this clone itself: Its antigen remains unidentified.

Primers: 60 Vbeta forward and 13 Jbeta reverse. Under the authors' procedure: As a later analysis found, there were 82 million or so unique TCR beta chains, of which roughly 11 million were shared. Measured with immunoSEQ multiplex PCR; TCRdb has only the in-frame clones, and not every one. Clone size and V and J calls were adopted from that table, with D and trimming inferred from the DNA. The table lists fewer than 300,000 clones, about 80% of them singletons, with about 0.3% in the top ten. Broader study findings: Available immune exposure information was restricted to CMV serostatus only. Excluded were some V segments that proved indistinguishable, including TRBV6-2 and TRBV6-3.

Trimming stripped 7 bases from V and 3 bases from J, with 16 bases between. The germline gives CDR1 MDHEN, CDR2 SYDVKM. The CDR3 runs 15 residues. This chain connects TRBV28 to TRBJ1-5; maybe TRBD1 (5 bases). The sample comprised PBMCs. This receptor was obtained from a girl aged 2-9 years in good health and CMV-seronegative. The CDR3 nucleotides are TGTGCCAGCACCCCATGGGCAGGGCTCAATCAGCCCCAGCATTTT. Translating gives CASTPWAGLNQPQHF.